These T cell receptor beta chains were read from a single sample in a study of blood T cell repertoires in COVID-19. The assay was immunoSEQ multiplex PCR, and TCRdb's table has in-frame clones only and misses some. The table has under 250,000 clones, approximately 78% seen once. The sequencing input was peripheral blood. The receptors stem from a woman aged 70-85 years with COVID-19, enrolled during active disease. Each CDR3 is given with its conserved first and last residue. D genes are given only for firm matches. Size is stated for part of the rows, as once, few or many counts, or as a class when the clone is expanded.

abundance: NA
j_gene: TRBJ1-6
d_gene: NA
v_gene: TRBV18
CDR3aa: CASSPLPDYNSPLHF
CDR3nt: TGTGCCAGCTCACCTCTTCCAGACTATAATTCACCCCTCCACTTT

abundance: few
j_gene: TRBJ1-5
d_gene: TRBD1
v_gene: TRBV28
CDR3aa: CASRAGTGDTYSNQPQHF
CDR3nt: TGTGCCAGCAGAGCCGGGACAGGCGACACTTATAGCAATCAGCCCCAGCATTTT

abundance: once
j_gene: TRBJ1-2
d_gene: TRBD1
v_gene: TRBV18
CDR3aa: CASSPMGQGGGYTF
CDR3nt: TGTGCCAGCTCACCGATGGGACAGGGCGGCGGCTACACCTTC

abundance: NA
j_gene: TRBJ2-4
d_gene: NA
v_gene: TRBV5-1
CDR3aa: CASSVQGNKNIQYF
CDR3nt: TGCGCCAGCAGCGTGCAGGGAAACAAAAACATTCAGTACTTC

abundance: NA
j_gene: TRBJ1-5
d_gene: TRBD1
v_gene: TRBV7-9
CDR3aa: CASSLADDRAQHF
CDR3nt: TGTGCCAGCAGCTTAGCGGATGACAGGGCCCAGCATTTT

abundance: few
j_gene: TRBJ1-2
d_gene: NA
v_gene: TRBV7-9
CDR3aa: CASSPSSAGVAYGYTF
CDR3nt: TGTGCCAGCAGCCCCTCATCGGCAGGGGTGGCTTATGGCTACACCTTC

abundance: NA
j_gene: TRBJ1-2
d_gene: TRBD1
v_gene: TRBV28
CDR3aa: CASRRDRIDGYTF
CDR3nt: TGTGCCAGCAGGAGGGACAGGATTGATGGCTACACCTTC

abundance: NA
j_gene: TRBJ1-4
d_gene: TRBD1
v_gene: TRBV5-1
CDR3aa: CASSPSLRTGSEKLFF
CDR3nt: TGCGCCAGCAGCCCGTCGCTAAGGACAGGATCGGAAAAACTGTTTTTT

abundance: NA
j_gene: TRBJ1-3
d_gene: TRBD1
v_gene: TRBV19
CDR3aa: CASSSGQSSGNTIYF
CDR3nt: TGTGCCAGTAGTTCGGGACAGAGCTCTGGAAACACCATATATTTT

abundance: few
j_gene: TRBJ1-5
d_gene: TRBD1
v_gene: TRBV9
CDR3aa: CASSVGDRGNQPQHF
CDR3nt: TGTGCCAGCAGCGTAGGAGACAGGGGCAATCAGCCCCAGCATTTT

abundance: NA
j_gene: TRBJ2-1
d_gene: TRBD2
v_gene: TRBV19
CDR3aa: CASSWQGVGSGSDEQFF
CDR3nt: TGTGCCAGTAGTTGGCAGGGGGTTGGTAGCGGGAGCGATGAGCAGTTCTTC

abundance: NA
j_gene: TRBJ2-2
d_gene: NA
v_gene: TRBV5-8
CDR3aa: CASSLVRGNTGELFF
CDR3nt: TGTGCCAGCAGCTTGGTTCGGGGAAACACCGGGGAGCTGTTTTTT